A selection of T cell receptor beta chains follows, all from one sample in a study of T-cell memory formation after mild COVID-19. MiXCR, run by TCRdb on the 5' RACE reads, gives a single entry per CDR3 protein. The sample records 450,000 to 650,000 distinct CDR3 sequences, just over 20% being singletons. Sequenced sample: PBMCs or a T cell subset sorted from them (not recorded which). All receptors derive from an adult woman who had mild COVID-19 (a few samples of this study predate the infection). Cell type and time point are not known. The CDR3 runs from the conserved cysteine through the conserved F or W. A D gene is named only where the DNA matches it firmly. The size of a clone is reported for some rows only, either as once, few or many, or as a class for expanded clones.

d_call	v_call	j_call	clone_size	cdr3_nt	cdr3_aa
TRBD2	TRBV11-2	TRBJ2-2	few	TGTGCCAGCAGCACCGGGACTATAAACACCGGGGAGCTGTTTTTT	CASSTGTINTGELFF
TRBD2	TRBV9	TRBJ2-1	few	TGTGCCAGCAGCTTAAACACCGGGACTAGCAGGGAGCAGTTCTTC	CASSLNTGTSREQFF
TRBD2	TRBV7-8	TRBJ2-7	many	TGTGCCAGCAGCCCCCGGATAGTGACTAGCGGGGGGTCCTACGAGCAGTACTTC	CASSPRIVTSGGSYEQYF
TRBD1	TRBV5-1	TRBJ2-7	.	TGCGCCAGCAGCTTGGGGGGACAGGGGGCTGAAGAGCAGTACTTC	CASSLGGQGAEEQYF
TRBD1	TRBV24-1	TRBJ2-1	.	TGTGCCACCACCGGGACAGTTCTCAATGAGCAGTTCTTC	CATTGTVLNEQFF
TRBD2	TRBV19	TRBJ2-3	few	TGTGCCAGTAGTATAGATCAGCGGGGGCACACAGATACGCAGTATTTT	CASSIDQRGHTDTQYF
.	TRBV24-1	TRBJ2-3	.	TGTGCCACCAGTGGGCCCGGGAGAGTCACGCAGTATTTT	CATSGPGRVTQYF
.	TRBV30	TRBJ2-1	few	TGTGCCTGGAGCCACAATGAGCAGTTCTTC	CAWSHNEQFF
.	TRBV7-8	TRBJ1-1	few	TGTGCCAGCAGCTTATCATCCAGGAAAGTCACTGAAGCTTTCTTT	CASSLSSRKVTEAFF
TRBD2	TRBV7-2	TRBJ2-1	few	TGTGCCAGCACTCAACGGGGAGGGAGGTACAATGAGCAGTTCTTC	CASTQRGGRYNEQFF
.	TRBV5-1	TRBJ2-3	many	TGCGCCAGCAGTTGGGACTTTTACACAGATACGCAGTATTTT	CASSWDFYTDTQYF
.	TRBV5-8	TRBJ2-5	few	TGTGCCAGCAGCGAAACTATAAACCAAGAGACCCAGTACTTC	CASSETINQETQYF
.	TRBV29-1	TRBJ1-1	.	TGCAGCGCTGCGCAGGGGACGAACACTGAAGCTTTCTTT	CSAAQGTNTEAFF
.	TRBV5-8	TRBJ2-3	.	TGTGCCAGCAGCTTGGTACTGGGAAGCTTGTATACGCAGTATTTT	CASSLVLGSLYTQYF
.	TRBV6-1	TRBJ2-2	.	TGTGCCAGCAGCCTTCGGCAGGCGCGGAACACCGGGGAGCTGTTTTTT	CASSLRQARNTGELFF
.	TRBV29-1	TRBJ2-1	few	TGCAGCGGCGAACCTCGGGACGGGGATGAGCAGTTCTTC	CSGEPRDGDEQFF
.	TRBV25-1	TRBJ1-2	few	TGTGCCAGCAGCGGAATTGGGAGGAGAAGTCGAGGCTACACCTTC	CASSGIGRRSRGYTF
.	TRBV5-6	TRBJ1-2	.	TGTGCCAGCGGAGAGACCCGAAACTATGGCTACACCTTC	CASGETRNYGYTF